This TCR beta chain was recorded in a study of cytomegalovirus exposure and HLA in healthy donors. To note about this clone: Its matching antigen is unknown.

The germline V gene encodes CDR1 SGDLS and CDR2 YYNGEE. V shed 4 bases, J shed 5 bases, and the junction held 6 bases outside the gene matches. The CDR3 has 14 residues. 13 Jbeta primers and 60 Vbeta primers were used for the PCR. Original data processing: As a later analysis found, there were 82 million or so unique TCR beta chains, of which roughly 11 million were shared. Assay used: immunoSEQ multiplex PCR; TCRdb lists only in-frame clones, some missing. The V and J calls and clone size were taken over from that table, and D and trimming were inferred from the DNA. The sample holds about 160,000 clones, around 76% seen once. Notes on the study in general: A cluster of highly shared sequence variants was likely a sequencing artifact.

The rearrangement joins TRBV9 to TRBJ1-5; 7 bases line up with TRBD1. The sequencing sample was made of PBMCs. The TCR originated in a man aged 35 to 55 in good health and CMV-seropositive. The DNA for the CDR3 is TGTGCCAGCAGCCCCGGGGACAGTTATCAGCCCCAGCATTTT. Residues: CASSPGDSYQPQHF.